Shown below are 23 T cell receptor beta chains from a single sample sequenced in a study of T cells after yellow fever vaccination (dated by TCRdb to the late 2010s). Libraries were prepared through 5' RACE. Sequencing was performed on an Illumina HiSeq 2500. TCRdb's own reprocessing of the public reads used fastp at Q25 and MiXCR and kept productive beta chains. A single entry per CDR3 protein holds the most common genes and DNA from its merged rows. This sample holds more than 110,000 distinct CDR3 sequences; roughly 6.7% were observed only once. Together, the top ten hold under 0.8% of the sample. The meaning of the sample's treatment or condition label: live attenuated yellow fever vaccine strain. Material: CD4+ T cells sorted from PBMCs, obtained 10 days after the yellow fever booster vaccination. These receptors originate from a man between 25 and 39 years old who received the YFV17D yellow fever vaccine.

At least ten counts were recorded for this clonotype. This chain joins TRBV4-1 and TRBJ2-1, with a possible D match to TRBD2 (5 bases). Per the germline V gene, CDR1 is MGHRA and CDR2 is YSYEKL. This CDR3 has 15 residues. V lost 4 bases and J lost 8, with 18 bases in between. Here the CDR3 reads CASSLNPGIGDEQFF. The CDR3 DNA is TGCGCCAGCAGCCTAAATCCCGGGATTGGGGATGAGCAGTTCTTC.

This clonotype was seen at least ten times. The chain carries TRBV12-3 or TRBV12-4 and TRBJ2-7, with 8 bases fitting TRBD1. Trimming took 5 bases from V and 5 from J; bases not matched to a gene: 11. The CDR3 runs 15 residues. CDR3 coding DNA: TGTGCCAGCAGTCCGTTGTGGACAGGGATCCACGAGCAGTACTTC. It yields the protein CASSPLWTGIHEQYF.

This clonotype was seen only once. This clone may be a read error of a much larger clone one base away. The chain is built from TRBV7-2 and TRBJ2-1, with 8 bases identical to TRBD2. V lost 3 bases and J lost 6; bases outside the gene matches: 7. The germline CDR1 and CDR2 sequences are SGHTA and FQGNSA. There are 15 residues in the CDR3. This chain's CDR3 is CASSLWDSGTNEQFF. Here the CDR3 DNA reads TGTGCCAGCAGCTTGTGGGATAGCGGGACCAATGAGCAGTTCTTC.

This clonotype occurred many times. This chain joins TRBV6-2 or TRBV6-3 and TRBJ2-1; possibly TRBD2 for D (6 bases). The V end lost 7 bases, the J end lost 0 bases, and 13 bases lay between the germline ends. The germline CDR1 and CDR2 sequences are MNHEY and SVGEGT. The CDR3 consists of 15 residues. The chain's CDR3 is CASTPRRASYNEQFF. In DNA form, the CDR3 reads TGTGCCAGCACCCCCCGGAGGGCCTCCTACAATGAGCAGTTCTTC.

This clonotype was detected many times. The chain uses TRBV20-1 and TRBJ2-3, with D possibly matching TRBD2 (5 bases). The CDR3 sequence is 13 residues long. Germline CDR1 reads DFQATT; CDR2 reads SNEGSKA (reference sequence). Trimming took 3 bases from V and 6 from J, leaving 13 bases between them. This CDR3 reads CSARDFQADTQYF. In nucleotides, the CDR3 is TGCAGTGCTAGGGACTTTCAAGCCGATACGCAGTATTTT.

This clonotype was seen a handful of times. The rearrangement uses TRBV9 and TRBJ2-1, with 9 positions matching TRBD2. Germline V gene data show CDR1 as SGDLS and CDR2 as YYNGEE. J lost 0 bases, V lost 3 bases, and 7 bases had no gene match. This CDR3 contains 17 residues. As DNA, the CDR3 is TGTGCCAGCAGCGGAAGACTAGCGGCAAGCTCCTACAATGAGCAGTTCTTC. Translating it yields CASSGRLAASSYNEQFF.

V is TRBV7-2 and J is TRBJ1-6, with D perhaps matching TRBD1 (5 bases). V was shortened by 7 bases and J by 3 bases, with 13 bases between the two germline ends. This CDR3 contains 15 residues. CDR1 is SGHTA and CDR2 is FQGNSA in the germline V gene. The CDR3 DNA follows: TGTGCCAGCACCCCTGGGGGGGTCTATAATTCACCCCTCCACTTT. This gives the protein CASTPGGVYNSPLHF.

Ten or more counts support this clonotype. V is TRBV20-1 and J is TRBJ2-1, with 11 bases that match TRBD2. The CDR3 consists of 15 residues. Germline-derived CDR1 and CDR2 are DFQATT and SNEGSKA (reference sequence). V was pared by 4 bases and J by 6 bases, with 8 bases of the junction left unmatched. CDR3 nucleotide sequence: TGCAGTGCTACCAGAATGACTAGCGGGACCAATGAGCAGTTCTTC. Its translation: CSATRMTSGTNEQFF.

In its sample, this clonotype was seen a few times. This chain connects TRBV20-1 to TRBJ1-6; TRBD1 might be the D (5 bases). This CDR3 region has 15 residues. CDR1 and CDR2 (germline): DFQATT, SNEGSKA (reference sequence). The V and J ends lost 1 base and 1 base respectively, with 8 bases between them. The CDR3 loop is CSARGRASYNSPLHF. The CDR3, as DNA: TGCAGTGCTAGAGGCAGGGCGTCCTATAATTCACCCCTCCACTTT.

This clonotype was counted many times. The chain couples TRBV20-1 to TRBJ2-5, with 8 bases that match TRBD2. This CDR3 spans 12 amino acids. V lost 5 bases, J lost 3 bases, and 2 bases stayed unmatched. Germline lookup yields CDR1 DFQATT and CDR2 SNEGSKA (reference sequence). The CDR3 region has the DNA TGCAGTGCTTCACTAGCGGAAGAGACCCAGTACTTC. This translates into CSASLAEETQYF.

The sample holds many counts of this clonotype. The CDR3, as DNA: TGCGCCAGCAGCCCAACTAGCGGCACAGATACGCAGTATTTT. It specifies CASSPTSGTDTQYF. The chain has TRBV5-1 and TRBJ2-3; TRBD2 matches at 7 bases. V gave up 4 bases and J gave up 1 base; unmatched junction bases: 3. The CDR3 covers 14 residues. Looked up from germline, CDR1 is SGHRS and CDR2 is YFSETQ.

This clonotype qualifies as medium-sized. The chain carries TRBV7-2 and TRBJ2-5; no reliable D call. From germline, CDR1 is SGHTA and CDR2 FQGNSA. The CDR3 is 11 amino acids. Trimming stripped 2 bases from V and 2 bases from J, with 0 bases between. The CDR3 region has the DNA TGTGCCAGCAGCTTACAAGAGACCCAGTACTTC. Protein: CASSLQETQYF.

This clonotype was observed many times. V is TRBV6-5 and J is TRBJ1-2; TRBD1 might be the D (5 bases). Germline V gene sequence: CDR1 MNHEY, CDR2 SVGAGI. The CDR3 contains 11 residues. V was trimmed by 6 bases and J by 8 bases, leaving 10 bases between them. The CDR3 DNA is TGTGCCAGCAGGACAGCGGAGGGCTACACCTTC. Its protein product is CASRTAEGYTF.

The genes are TRBV28 and TRBJ2-7, with 10 bases that match TRBD1. V was clipped by 3 bases and J by 6 bases; unmatched bases: 5. The CDR3 contains 14 residues. Germline V gives CDR1 MDHEN, CDR2 SYDVKM. CDR3: CASSFRDRGGEQYF. The CDR3 DNA is TGTGCCAGCAGTTTCCGGGACAGGGGCGGCGAGCAGTACTTC.

This clonotype was counted between two and nine times. The chain has TRBV12-3 or TRBV12-4 and TRBJ2-1; D remains unclear. The CDR3 is 12 residues long. Trimming stripped 5 bases from V and 8 bases from J, with 10 bases between. CDR3 residues: CASSTSSHEQFF. CDR3 DNA: TGTGCCAGCAGTACCTCCTCCCATGAGCAGTTCTTC.

This clonotype turned up a few times. The chain is built from TRBV10-3 and TRBJ2-5, with D possibly TRBD2 on 6 matching bases. Between the trimmed V and J ends, which lost 11 bases and 1 base, there was a span of 11 bases. The germline CDR1 and CDR2 sequences are ENHRY and SYGVKD. CDR3 length equals 12 residues. The DNA for the CDR3 is TGTGCCTCTGGGACTGGCCAAGAGACCCAGTACTTC. Its translation is CASGTGQETQYF.

This clonotype was recorded at least ten times. The chain joins TRBV9 to TRBJ2-1; 7 nucleotides line up with TRBD2. Trimming cost V 2 bases and J 5 bases; bases outside gene matches: 4. This CDR3 comprises 14 residues. Germline CDR1 is SGDLS and CDR2 is YYNGEE. CDR3 in DNA: TGTGCCAGCAGCGTCGATGGGAGGGACAATGAGCAGTTCTTC. Its protein is CASSVDGRDNEQFF.

This clonotype came up many times. This sequence joins TRBV20-1 and TRBJ2-5; D tentatively reads TRBD1 or TRBD2 (5 bases each). V lost 4 bases, J lost 4 bases, and 16 bases lay in between. The CDR3 has 14 residues. From germline, CDR1 is DFQATT and CDR2 SNEGSKA (reference sequence). The CDR3 sequence: CSAKRDRPRETQYF. The CDR3 DNA reads TGCAGTGCTAAAAGGGACCGGCCAAGAGAGACCCAGTACTTC.

This clonotype occurred many times. The chain joins TRBV10-3 to TRBJ2-7; 10 bases line up with TRBD2. Germline CDR1 ENHRY, CDR2 SYGVKD. The CDR3 consists of 15 residues. The V gene end was trimmed by 5 bases and the J gene end by 2 bases; junction bases not matched to a gene: 6. The CDR3 sequence: CAISPSSGGTYEQYF. CDR3 bases: TGTGCCATCAGTCCCTCTAGCGGGGGAACCTACGAGCAGTACTTC.

For the CDR3, the DNA is TGTGCCAGCAGCTTAGCGCTACTTCTGCTAGCGGGAGATGAGCAGTTCTTC. Translation gives CASSLALLLLAGDEQFF. The genes are TRBV7-9 and TRBJ2-1, with 10 nucleotides matching TRBD2. This CDR3 comprises 17 residues. From germline, CDR1 is SEHNR and CDR2 FQNEAQ (reference sequence). The junction had 10 bases not matched to a gene; V was cut back by 0 bases and J by 8 bases.

This clonotype has more than one count but fewer than ten. This chain links TRBV20-1 with TRBJ2-3; D perhaps matches TRBD2 (6 bases). The CDR3 is 13 residues long. The V end lost 7 bases, the J end lost 0 bases, and 11 bases lay between the germline ends. From germline, CDR1 is DFQATT and CDR2 SNEGSKA (reference sequence). The CDR3 loop reads CSVWDSSTDTQYF. CDR3 coding DNA: TGCAGTGTATGGGACTCCAGCACAGATACGCAGTATTTT.

This clonotype was seen at least ten times. V gene TRBV3-1 combines with J gene TRBJ2-7, with D uncertain. The CDR3 is 15 residues long. Per the germline V gene, CDR1 is LGHDT and CDR2 is YNNKEL (reference sequence). The germline V and J ends were trimmed by 4 bases and 6 bases, with 19 bases remaining between them. The CDR3 sequence is CASSRNAVPLSEQYF. The CDR3, as DNA: TGTGCCAGCAGCCGAAACGCGGTTCCTCTCTCCGAGCAGTACTTC.

This clonotype was detected ten times or more. The chain uses TRBV7-6 and TRBJ1-2, with TRBD1 matching over 10 bases. Trimming removed 5 bases from V and 4 bases from J; junction bases left unmatched: 4. This CDR3 has 14 residues. Germline V gene lookup returns CDR1 SGHVS and CDR2 FNYEAQ. CDR3 bases: TGTGCCAGCAGCAGGGACAGGGGTAGCTATGGCTACACCTTC. Translating gives CASSRDRGSYGYTF.